Below, one T cell receptor (beta chain) is given with its context. There are 14 residues in the CDR3. The germline gives CDR1 SGDLS, CDR2 YYNGEE. V dropped 6 bases and J dropped 3; count of bases not matched to a gene: 4. The data were obtained in a study of control samples from healthy donors and cancer patients. TCRdb's table, derived via immunoSEQ multiplex PCR, lists solely in-frame clones and lacks some. The table lists around 59,000 clones, roughly 90% of them singletons. Sequencing input: PBMCs. The chain uses TRBV9 and TRBJ2-1; 9 bases align to TRBD2. This TCR was recovered from a man between 35 and 55 years old with colorectal cancer. The CDR3 loop is CASTGGGDYNEQFF. In DNA form, the CDR3 reads TGTGCCAGCACGGGCGGGGGGGACTACAATGAGCAGTTCTTC. The entire variable domain, with the rest obtained from reference TRBV9 and TRBJ2-1, is as follows: DSGVTQTPKHLITATGQRVTLRCSPRSGDLSVYWYQQSLDQGLQFLIQYYNGEERAKGNILERFSAQQFPDLHSELNLSSLELGDSALYFCASTGGGDYNEQFFGPGTRLTVL.